A selection of T cell receptor beta chains follows, all from one sample in a study of T cells in Graves' hyperthyroidism and ophthalmopathy. TCRdb fed the multiplex PCR reads into MiXCR, producing one record per CDR3 protein. The sample consists of roughly 400,000 distinct CDR3 sequences, roughly 25% of them appearing once. The source material was blood. The receptors were sampled from a man in his forties or fifties with Graves' hyperthyroidism. Both conserved end residues are part of each CDR3. D genes are given only for firm matches. Clone size is given for some rows only: seen once, a few or many times, or a class if the clone is expanded.

d_gene: -
v_gene: TRBV24-1
j_gene: TRBJ2-1
abundance: -
CDR3aa: CATSSDSYNEQFF
CDR3nt: TGTGCCACCAGTTCGGACAGTTACAATGAGCAGTTCTTC

d_gene: -
v_gene: TRBV6-1
j_gene: TRBJ2-7
abundance: many
CDR3aa: CASSELIGAYEQYF
CDR3nt: TGTGCCAGCAGTGAATTGATAGGGGCCTACGAGCAGTACTTC

d_gene: -
v_gene: TRBV20-1
j_gene: TRBJ2-7
abundance: many
CDR3aa: CSATRADIPGQYF
CDR3nt: TGCAGTGCTACCCGTGCGGATATACCGGGGCAGTACTTC

d_gene: -
v_gene: TRBV5-1
j_gene: TRBJ2-1
abundance: many
CDR3aa: CASSLELARVEQFF
CDR3nt: TGCGCCAGCAGCTTGGAACTAGCTCGAGTTGAGCAGTTCTTC

d_gene: TRBD2
v_gene: TRBV5-1
j_gene: TRBJ2-2
abundance: -
CDR3aa: CASSPNSGKNTGELFF
CDR3nt: TGCGCCAGCAGCCCCAATAGCGGGAAAAACACCGGGGAGCTGTTTTTT

d_gene: -
v_gene: TRBV12-3/TRBV12-4
j_gene: TRBJ2-2
abundance: few
CDR3aa: CASTRQNTGELFF
CDR3nt: TGTGCCAGCACCCGACAGAACACCGGGGAGCTGTTTTTT

d_gene: TRBD1
v_gene: TRBV5-6
j_gene: TRBJ2-3
abundance: -
CDR3aa: CASTLSRQGSTDTQYF
CDR3nt: TGTGCCAGCACCCTATCTAGACAGGGAAGTACAGATACGCAGTATTTT

d_gene: -
v_gene: TRBV29-1
j_gene: TRBJ2-3
abundance: few
CDR3aa: CSVETANTQYF
CDR3nt: TGCAGCGTTGAAACAGCAAATACGCAGTATTTT

d_gene: -
v_gene: TRBV20-1
j_gene: TRBJ1-2
abundance: -
CDR3aa: CSASKAAQTYGYTF
CDR3nt: TGCAGTGCTAGTAAGGCCGCGCAGACTTATGGCTACACCTTC

d_gene: TRBD2
v_gene: TRBV7-2
j_gene: TRBJ2-1
abundance: many
CDR3aa: CASSLVASGSYNEQFF
CDR3nt: TGTGCCAGCAGCTTAGTTGCTAGCGGGAGCTACAATGAGCAGTTCTTC

d_gene: TRBD2
v_gene: TRBV7-9
j_gene: TRBJ2-7
abundance: many
CDR3aa: CASSYGGLAGESREQYF
CDR3nt: TGTGCCAGCAGCTACGGGGGACTAGCGGGAGAGTCCCGCGAGCAGTACTTC

d_gene: -
v_gene: TRBV27
j_gene: TRBJ1-1
abundance: many
CDR3aa: CASSPLLVKNTEAFF
CDR3nt: TGTGCCAGCAGTCCGCTCCTGGTGAAGAACACTGAAGCTTTCTTT

d_gene: -
v_gene: TRBV12-3/TRBV12-4
j_gene: TRBJ2-2
abundance: few
CDR3aa: CASSSIAVGGELFF
CDR3nt: TGTGCCAGCAGTTCTATAGCGGTTGGCGGGGAGCTGTTTTTT

d_gene: -
v_gene: TRBV7-3
j_gene: TRBJ2-3
abundance: -
CDR3aa: CASSFSFGRDTQYF
CDR3nt: TGTGCCAGCAGTTTTAGTTTCGGGCGAGATACGCAGTATTTT

d_gene: -
v_gene: TRBV14
j_gene: TRBJ2-1
abundance: few
CDR3aa: CASSRRNEQFF
CDR3nt: TGTGCCAGCAGCCGCCGAAATGAGCAGTTCTTC

d_gene: TRBD1
v_gene: TRBV29-1
j_gene: TRBJ2-2
abundance: few
CDR3aa: CSVEPGQGFPGELFF
CDR3nt: TGCAGCGTTGAACCGGGACAGGGGTTCCCCGGGGAGCTGTTTTTT

d_gene: -
v_gene: TRBV5-1
j_gene: TRBJ1-1
abundance: few
CDR3aa: CASSLGYGNTEAFF
CDR3nt: TGCGCCAGCAGCTTGGGATATGGGAACACTGAAGCTTTCTTT

d_gene: TRBD1
v_gene: TRBV30
j_gene: TRBJ1-1
abundance: -
CDR3aa: CAWDRGRRNTEAFF
CDR3nt: TGTGCCTGGGACAGGGGGCGACGGAACACTGAAGCTTTCTTT

d_gene: TRBD1
v_gene: TRBV6-6
j_gene: TRBJ1-1
abundance: -
CDR3aa: CASIRQGSTEAFF
CDR3nt: TGTGCCAGCATAAGACAGGGTTCGACTGAAGCTTTCTTT

d_gene: -
v_gene: TRBV7-9
j_gene: TRBJ1-6
abundance: once
CDR3aa: CASSSGRNGSPLHF
CDR3nt: TGTGCCAGCAGCTCAGGAAGGAATGGCTCACCCCTCCACTTT

d_gene: -
v_gene: TRBV5-1
j_gene: TRBJ2-5
abundance: few
CDR3aa: CASSLGAQMETQYF
CDR3nt: TGCGCCAGCAGCTTGGGGGCGCAGATGGAGACCCAGTACTTC

d_gene: TRBD1
v_gene: TRBV28
j_gene: TRBJ1-2
abundance: -
CDR3aa: CASSLDRERGYGYTF
CDR3nt: TGTGCCAGCAGCCTCGACAGGGAGCGGGGCTATGGCTACACCTTC

d_gene: -
v_gene: TRBV12-5
j_gene: TRBJ2-5
abundance: -
CDR3aa: CASGLGLSWETQYF
CDR3nt: TGTGCTAGTGGTTTGGGTCTCTCATGGGAGACCCAGTACTTC

d_gene: TRBD2
v_gene: TRBV28
j_gene: TRBJ2-3
abundance: many
CDR3aa: CASSSRGRATDTQYF
CDR3nt: TGTGCCAGCAGTTCGCGGGGGAGGGCCACAGATACGCAGTATTTT

d_gene: TRBD2
v_gene: TRBV7-9
j_gene: TRBJ2-7
abundance: -
CDR3aa: CASSFWTSTHEQYF
CDR3nt: TGTGCCAGCAGCTTCTGGACTAGCACTCACGAGCAGTACTTC

d_gene: -
v_gene: TRBV7-7
j_gene: TRBJ2-1
abundance: many
CDR3aa: CASSLVGEWDEQFF
CDR3nt: TGTGCTAGCAGCTTAGTTGGCGAGTGGGATGAGCAGTTCTTC

d_gene: -
v_gene: TRBV2
j_gene: TRBJ2-7
abundance: -
CDR3aa: CASRGGSYEQYF
CDR3nt: TGTGCCAGCAGGGGGGGCTCCTACGAGCAGTACTTC

d_gene: -
v_gene: TRBV29-1
j_gene: TRBJ2-7
abundance: few
CDR3aa: CSVVVTGSYEQYF
CDR3nt: TGCAGCGTTGTTGTGACAGGTTCCTACGAGCAGTACTTC

d_gene: -
v_gene: TRBV19
j_gene: TRBJ1-5
abundance: -
CDR3aa: CASRGGIVQPQHF
CDR3nt: TGTGCCAGTAGGGGAGGGATTGTCCAGCCCCAGCATTTT

d_gene: TRBD1
v_gene: TRBV12-5
j_gene: TRBJ2-5
abundance: many
CDR3aa: CASGQGQGKKTQYF
CDR3nt: TGTGCTAGTGGCCAGGGACAGGGTAAAAAGACCCAGTACTTC

d_gene: TRBD2
v_gene: TRBV6-1
j_gene: TRBJ2-5
abundance: -
CDR3aa: CASSEGASGWETQYF
CDR3nt: TGTGCCAGCAGTGAAGGGGCTAGCGGGTGGGAGACCCAGTACTTC

d_gene: -
v_gene: TRBV3-1
j_gene: TRBJ1-5
abundance: few
CDR3aa: CASSRENQPQHF
CDR3nt: TGTGCCAGCAGCCGGGAAAATCAGCCCCAGCATTTT

d_gene: -
v_gene: TRBV18
j_gene: TRBJ1-2
abundance: -
CDR3aa: CASSASREGYGYTF
CDR3nt: TGTGCCAGCTCAGCCTCCAGGGAGGGCTATGGCTACACCTTC

d_gene: TRBD1
v_gene: TRBV19
j_gene: TRBJ1-1
abundance: few
CDR3aa: CASSSLGLGQFTEAFF
CDR3nt: TGTGCCAGTAGTTCCCTCGGTCTGGGACAGTTCACTGAAGCTTTCTTT

d_gene: -
v_gene: TRBV7-6
j_gene: TRBJ1-1
abundance: -
CDR3aa: CASSFNRQTEAFF
CDR3nt: TGTGCCAGCAGCTTCAATCGACAGACTGAAGCTTTCTTT

d_gene: TRBD1
v_gene: TRBV7-2
j_gene: TRBJ2-1
abundance: many
CDR3aa: CASSLAGTGTNEQFF
CDR3nt: TGTGCCAGCAGCTTAGCCGGGACAGGGACCAATGAGCAGTTCTTC

d_gene: TRBD2
v_gene: TRBV7-6
j_gene: TRBJ2-1
abundance: -
CDR3aa: CASSLTTGGGSYNEQFF
CDR3nt: TGTGCCAGCAGCCTCACTACGGGGGGGGGCTCCTACAATGAGCAGTTCTTC

d_gene: -
v_gene: TRBV3-1
j_gene: TRBJ2-3
abundance: -
CDR3aa: CASSQLQGRGGQYF
CDR3nt: TGTGCCAGCAGCCAACTCCAAGGACGCGGTGGGCAGTATTTT

d_gene: TRBD1
v_gene: TRBV7-3
j_gene: TRBJ1-1
abundance: -
CDR3aa: CASSHLQGKNTEAFF
CDR3nt: TGTGCCAGCAGCCATCTACAGGGGAAGAACACTGAAGCTTTCTTT

d_gene: -
v_gene: TRBV12-3/TRBV12-4
j_gene: TRBJ1-5
abundance: -
CDR3aa: CASRPGGPYQPQHF
CDR3nt: TGTGCCAGCAGACCGGGGGGCCCCTATCAGCCCCAGCATTTT

d_gene: -
v_gene: TRBV12-3/TRBV12-4
j_gene: TRBJ1-3
abundance: -
CDR3aa: CASSPSGTSGNTIYF
CDR3nt: TGTGCCAGCAGTCCCTCCGGGACCTCTGGAAACACCATATATTTT

d_gene: -
v_gene: TRBV12-3/TRBV12-4
j_gene: TRBJ2-7
abundance: -
CDR3aa: CASSLHGLSYEQYF
CDR3nt: TGTGCCAGCAGTTTGCACGGTCTCTCCTACGAGCAGTACTTC

d_gene: TRBD2
v_gene: TRBV7-3
j_gene: TRBJ2-1
abundance: -
CDR3aa: CASSLTFTSGRTEQFF
CDR3nt: TGTGCCAGCAGCTTAACGTTTACTAGCGGGAGGACTGAGCAGTTCTTC

d_gene: TRBD1
v_gene: TRBV3-1
j_gene: TRBJ1-2
abundance: few
CDR3aa: CASNKMGQDYGYTF
CDR3nt: TGTGCCAGCAACAAAATGGGACAGGATTATGGCTACACCTTC

d_gene: TRBD2
v_gene: TRBV14
j_gene: TRBJ2-1
abundance: once
CDR3aa: CASSQVIGSSGSYEQFF
CDR3nt: TGTGCCAGCAGCCAAGTGATCGGGTCTAGCGGGAGCTATGAGCAGTTCTTC

d_gene: -
v_gene: TRBV28
j_gene: TRBJ1-2
abundance: -
CDR3aa: CASSLLGGSHAGYTF
CDR3nt: TGTGCCAGCAGTTTATTAGGGGGGAGTCATGCTGGCTACACCTTC

d_gene: -
v_gene: TRBV13
j_gene: TRBJ2-1
abundance: once
CDR3aa: CASSFREGEQFF
CDR3nt: TGTGCCAGCAGCTTCAGAGAAGGTGAGCAGTTCTTC

d_gene: TRBD2
v_gene: TRBV9
j_gene: TRBJ2-1
abundance: -
CDR3aa: CASSAPLAGPRIEQFF
CDR3nt: TGTGCCAGCAGCGCTCCACTAGCGGGCCCGAGGATTGAGCAGTTCTTC

d_gene: -
v_gene: TRBV7-6
j_gene: TRBJ2-3
abundance: -
CDR3aa: CASSQERGDTQYF
CDR3nt: TGCGCCAGCAGCCAAGAGAGGGGGGATACGCAGTATTTT

d_gene: -
v_gene: TRBV3-1
j_gene: TRBJ1-1
abundance: many
CDR3aa: CASSANRANTEAFF
CDR3nt: TGTGCCAGCAGCGCCAATCGGGCGAACACTGAAGCTTTCTTT

d_gene: -
v_gene: TRBV5-1
j_gene: TRBJ2-2
abundance: -
CDR3aa: CASSLQGPNTGELFF
CDR3nt: TGCGCCAGCAGCTTGCAGGGTCCTAACACCGGGGAGCTGTTTTTT

d_gene: -
v_gene: TRBV11-3
j_gene: TRBJ2-1
abundance: few
CDR3aa: CASSSPPGHQFF
CDR3nt: TGTGCCAGCAGCTCTCCACCGGGGCATCAGTTCTTC